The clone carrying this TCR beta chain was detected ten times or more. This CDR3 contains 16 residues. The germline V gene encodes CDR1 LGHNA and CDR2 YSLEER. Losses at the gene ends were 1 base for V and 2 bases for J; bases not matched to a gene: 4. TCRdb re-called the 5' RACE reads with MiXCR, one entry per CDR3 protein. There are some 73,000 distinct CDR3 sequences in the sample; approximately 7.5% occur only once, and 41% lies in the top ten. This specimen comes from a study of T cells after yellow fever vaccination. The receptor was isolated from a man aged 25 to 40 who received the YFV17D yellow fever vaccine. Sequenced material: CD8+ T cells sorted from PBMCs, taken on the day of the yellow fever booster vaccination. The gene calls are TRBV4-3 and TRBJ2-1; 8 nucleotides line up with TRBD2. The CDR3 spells CASSQGTSYPYNEQFF. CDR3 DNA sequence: TGCGCCAGCAGCCAAGGGACTAGCTACCCCTACAATGAGCAGTTCTTC.